The 27 T cell receptor beta chains below all came from one sample that was sequenced in a study of T cell responses to AZD1222 COVID-19 vaccine. Produced via immunoSEQ multiplex PCR; TCRdb's table is partial and in-frame only. The sample yields 110,000 or so clones, approximately 85% seen once. Sample: peripheral blood, taken on day 0 of MenACWY control vaccination. The source is an adult in good health.

This sequence joins TRBV4-3 and TRBJ2-7; the match to TRBD2 covers 9 bases. The ends lost 5 bases at V and 3 bases at J; junction bases unmatched: 8. Germline assignment: CDR1 LGHNA and CDR2 YSLEER. This CDR3 comprises 15 residues. The CDR3 coding sequence is TGCGCCAGCAGCTCCCGACTAGCGGCCCTCTACGAGCAGTACTTC. Its protein product is CASSSRLAALYEQYF.

The CDR3 nucleotides are TGTGCCAGCACCACAACGGCTCGTGAAGATACGCAGTATTTT. This encodes CASTTTAREDTQYF. The chain carries TRBV7-9 and TRBJ2-3, with unresolved D. Between the trimmed V and J ends, which lost 7 bases and 5 bases, there was a span of 16 bases. The CDR3 extends over 14 amino acids. CDR1 is SEHNR, CDR2 FQNEAQ, per germline (reference sequence).

The V call is TRBV7-2, the J call TRBJ2-5; 7 nucleotides match TRBD2. Unmatched junction bases numbered 13, after V lost 7 bases and J lost 5 bases. CDR1 and CDR2 from the germline V gene are SGHTA and FQGNSA. There are 15 residues in the CDR3. The CDR3 spells CASKRQAGRGETQYF. CDR3 DNA: TGTGCCAGCAAACGCCAAGCGGGACGAGGGGAGACCCAGTACTTC. Supplemented by reference TRBV7-2 and TRBJ2-5, the full variable domain reads GAGVSQSPSNKVTEKGKDVELRCDPISGHTALYWYRQSLGQGLEFLIYFQGNSAPDKSGLPSDRFSAERTGGSVSTLTIQRTQQEDSAVYLCASKRQAGRGETQYFGPGTRLLVL.

The chain employs TRBV24-1 and TRBJ2-1; 11 bases fit TRBD2. J gave up 8 bases and V 4 bases, and 9 bases lay outside the gene matches. The CDR3 contains 16 residues. Germline lookup yields CDR1 KGHDR and CDR2 SFDVKD. The DNA of the CDR3 is TGTGCCACCAGTGACCCTGGGACTAGCGGTGGGTATGAGCAGTTCTTC. This encodes CATSDPGTSGGYEQFF.

The chain uses TRBV7-6 and TRBJ2-7; D might be TRBD1 (5 bases). Trimming took 3 bases from V and 8 from J, leaving 17 bases between them. This CDR3 comprises 14 residues. Germline CDR1 is SGHVS and CDR2 is FNYEAQ. CDR3 nucleotides: TGTGCCAGCAGCTTTGGGGCCAGCACAATCCAGCAGTACTTC. Translated: CASSFGASTIQQYF. Drawing the rest from reference TRBV7-6 and TRBJ2-7, the complete variable domain is GAGVSQSPRYKVTKRGQDVALRCDPISGHVSLYWYRQALGQGPEFLTYFNYEAQQDKSGLPNDRFSAERPEGSISTLTIQRTEQRDSAMYRCASSFGASTIQQYFGPGTRLTVT.

The chain recombines TRBV9 with TRBJ2-7; D is possibly TRBD2 (6 bases). Germline loops: CDR1 SGDLS, CDR2 YYNGEE. The CDR3 loop spans 13 amino acids. Trimming shortened V by 4 bases and J by 6 bases, and 14 bases separated the two germline ends. The CDR3 DNA follows: TGTGCCAGCAGCCACGGTGGGGGGTCCGAGCAGTACTTC. The encoded protein is CASSHGGGSEQYF.

V gene TRBV6-2 or TRBV6-3 combines with J gene TRBJ1-5; D is unresolved. Trimming took off 2 bases at V and 0 bases at J, with 11 bases between the two ends. Germline CDR1 reads MNHEY; CDR2 reads SVGEGT. This CDR3 has 16 amino acids. The CDR3 DNA reads as TGTGCCAGCAGTTACGGTAGCGCTATTAGCAATCAGCCCCAGCATTTT. Protein product: CASSYGSAISNQPQHF.

The chain has TRBV29-1 and TRBJ1-2; TRBD1 is a possible D gene (6 bases). V gave up 6 bases and J gave up 8 bases, with 22 bases separating them. CDR3 size: 14 residues. In germline, CDR1 is SQVTM, CDR2 ANQGSEA. CDR3 bases: TGCAGCGTCAGGAGCGCGTCGGGGGCTTGGGGCTACACCTTC. Translation gives CSVRSASGAWGYTF.

The chain combines TRBV7-6 with TRBJ2-2; D gene ambiguous. This CDR3 has 14 amino acids. The V gene's germline CDR1 is SGHVS and CDR2 FNYEAQ. The V end was cut by 5 bases, the J end by 6 bases, with 13 bases between. The CDR3 reads CASSPFRRSGELFF. CDR3 DNA sequence: TGTGCCAGCAGCCCCTTCCGACGTTCCGGGGAGCTGTTTTTT.

The gene calls are TRBV6-4 and TRBJ2-1, with 8 bases aligning to TRBD2. Germline CDR1 reads MRHNA; CDR2 reads SNTAGT. V gave up 4 bases and J gave up 4 bases; unmatched junction bases: 9. This CDR3 has 16 residues. The chain's CDR3 is CASSVRAGVPYNEQFF. The CDR3 DNA reads as TGTGCCAGCAGTGTGAGAGCGGGGGTCCCTTACAATGAGCAGTTCTTC.

This chain connects TRBV9 to TRBJ1-4; D remains unclear. The germline V gene encodes CDR1 SGDLS and CDR2 YYNGEE. The length of the CDR3 is 13 residues. V was pared by 4 bases and J by 5 bases, with 9 bases between. The CDR3 here is CASSLPPNEKLFF. The CDR3 DNA sequence: TGTGCCAGCAGCTTACCCCCGAATGAAAAACTGTTTTTT.

This clone was detected a few times. The V gene is TRBV10-3, the J gene TRBJ1-1; D perhaps matches TRBD1 (6 bases). Germline CDR1 is ENHRY and CDR2 is SYGVKD. The CDR3 loop spans 14 amino acids. V lost 4 bases to trimming and J lost 0 bases, with 9 bases between them. The CDR3 region is CAISGGAVNTEAFF. In DNA, the CDR3 is TGTGCCATCAGTGGGGGGGCCGTGAACACTGAAGCTTTCTTT.

Concerning this clone: The sample holds other DNA sequences that translate to the same CDR3. The chain recombines TRBV6-1 with TRBJ2-2, with D unresolved. Trimming stripped 1 base from V and 3 bases from J, with 6 bases between. The CDR3 is made up of 14 amino acids. CDR1 is MNHNS, CDR2 SASEGT, per germline. The CDR3 DNA follows: TGTGCCAGCAGTGAAGTTGGGGACACCGGGGAGCTGTTTTTT. Translation gives CASSEVGDTGELFF.

This chain links TRBV6-1 with TRBJ1-5, with D unclear. CDR1 is MNHNS and CDR2 is SASEGT in the germline V gene. This CDR3 is 13 amino acids long. V was trimmed by 2 bases and J by 2 bases, leaving 4 bases between them. In DNA form, the CDR3 reads TGTGCCAGCAGTGAATGGGGCAATCAGCCCCAGCATTTT. This encodes CASSEWGNQPQHF.

The V call is TRBV30, the J call TRBJ1-2; TRBD1 matches at 9 bases. The V gene end was trimmed by 5 bases and the J gene end by 6 bases; junction bases not matched to a gene: 4. Germline V gene lookup returns CDR1 GTSNPN and CDR2 SVGIG (reference sequence). CDR3 length: 12 amino acids. CDR3 sequence (DNA): TGTGCCTGGGACGGACAGGGGAATGGCTACACCTTC. As protein: CAWDGQGNGYTF.

This clone was found many times. The chain is built from TRBV10-3 and TRBJ1-2; 10 bases map to TRBD1. V dropped 6 bases and J dropped 6; count of bases not matched to a gene: 13. CDR3 length: 16 amino acids. Germline-derived CDR1 and CDR2 are ENHRY and SYGVKD. The CDR3 sequence is CAIRRDRDRGPDGYTF. CDR3 DNA: TGTGCCATCAGAAGGGACCGGGACAGGGGTCCGGATGGCTACACCTTC.

The chain recombines TRBV28 with TRBJ2-3; 8 bases map to TRBD2. The CDR3 spans 14 residues. Germline CDR1 MDHEN, CDR2 SYDVKM. J gave up 2 bases and V 7 bases, and 5 bases lay outside the gene matches. The CDR3 DNA sequence: TGTGCCAGCATTCCGGGGGGGGCCACAGATACGCAGTATTTT. Residues: CASIPGGATDTQYF.

V is TRBV4-3 and J is TRBJ1-2; the D is unclear. CDR3 length: 14 amino acids. V was clipped by 3 bases and J by 4 bases, with 12 bases between them. Germline V lookup: CDR1 LGHNA, CDR2 YSLEER. This CDR3 reads CASSQETDIYGYTF. The CDR3 DNA is TGCGCCAGCAGCCAGGAAACAGATATCTATGGCTACACCTTC.

The chain employs TRBV18 and TRBJ1-4, with D perhaps TRBD1 (5 bases). Germline V CDR1 and CDR2: KGHSH, LQKENI. The CDR3 totals 13 residues. The V end lost 2 bases, the J end lost 10 bases, and 11 bases lay between the germline ends. This CDR3 reads CASSPRGEVKLFF. CDR3 DNA: TGTGCCAGCTCACCAAGGGGTGAGGTAAAACTGTTTTTT.

In this sample, this clone turned up once. DNA of the CDR3: TGTGCCTGGAGTGGGCTCAGGGGTTCACCCCTCCACTTT. Translation: CAWSGLRGSPLHF. This chain links TRBV30 with TRBJ1-6, with a weak D call TRBD1 (6 bases). The germline V and J ends were trimmed by 1 base and 9 bases, with 10 bases remaining between them. The germline gives CDR1 GTSNPN, CDR2 SVGIG (reference sequence). The CDR3 spans 13 residues.

The CDR3 region has the DNA TGTGCTAGTCGTCGTGGGGACCTGACTGAAGCTTTCTTT. Translation gives CASRRGDLTEAFF. This sequence joins TRBV12-5 and TRBJ1-1; perhaps TRBD1 as D (5 bases). V lost 8 bases, J lost 5 bases, and 15 bases lay in between. This CDR3 contains 13 residues. The germline CDR1 and CDR2 sequences are LGHNT and FRNRAP. Using reference TRBV12-5 and TRBJ1-1 for the parts outside the CDR3, the full variable domain is DARVTQTPRHKVTEMGQEVTMRCQPILGHNTVFWYRQTMMQGLELLAYFRNRAPLDDSGMPKDRFSAEMPDATLATLKIQPSEPRDSAVYFCASRRGDLTEAFFGQGTRLTVV.

The V call is TRBV19, the J call TRBJ2-7; D is undetermined. The CDR3 has 14 amino acids. Per germline, CDR1 LNHDA and CDR2 SQIVND (reference sequence). V was pared by 4 bases and J by 2 bases, with 12 bases between. CDR3 DNA sequence: TGTGCCAGTAGTACTGGTGGGTTAACCTACGAGCAGTACTTC. Its translation is CASSTGGLTYEQYF. The variable domain in full, completed from reference TRBV19 and TRBJ2-7, reads DGGITQSPKYLFRKEGQNVTLSCEQNLNHDAMYWYRQDPGQGLRLIYYSQIVNDFQKGDIAEGYSVSREKKESFPLTVTSAQKNPTAFYLCASSTGGLTYEQYFGPGTRLTVT.

This chain joins TRBV9 and TRBJ1-5; possibly TRBD1 for D (6 bases). The CDR3 has 14 amino acids. The V end lost 0 bases, the J end lost 2 bases, and 6 bases lay between the germline ends. Germline values: CDR1 SGDLS, CDR2 YYNGEE. CDR3 protein: CASSVAGGNQPQHF. The CDR3 DNA sequence: TGTGCCAGCAGCGTAGCAGGGGGCAATCAGCCCCAGCATTTT.

This rearrangement joins TRBV4-2 to TRBJ2-7; possibly TRBD2 for D (6 bases). V lost 0 bases and J 1 base, leaving 10 bases between the germline ends. The CDR3 length is 15 residues. Looked up from germline, CDR1 is LGHNA and CDR2 is YNFKEQ. CDR3 DNA sequence: TGTGCCAGCAGCCAAGAAATGGCGGGATCCTACGAGCAGTACTTC. Residues: CASSQEMAGSYEQYF.

This chain uses TRBV19 with TRBJ2-7; D is perhaps TRBD2 (6 bases). CDR1 is LNHDA and CDR2 is SQIVND in the germline V gene (reference sequence). The CDR3 spans 15 residues. The V end lost 5 bases, the J end lost 3 bases, and 17 bases lay between the germline ends. The CDR3 spells CASSSAEDYNYEQYF. The CDR3 nucleotides read TGTGCCAGTAGTTCGGCGGAGGACTACAACTACGAGCAGTACTTC.

The table lists this clone with a count of one. The chain combines TRBV2 with TRBJ2-7, with 12 bases matching TRBD2. V dropped 2 bases and J dropped 5; count of bases not matched to a gene: 4. The CDR3 totals 15 residues. The germline V gene has CDR1 SNHLY and CDR2 FYNNEI. CDR3 sequence reads: CASSETSGRSHEQYF. CDR3 nucleotide sequence: TGTGCCAGCAGTGAAACTAGCGGGAGGTCCCACGAGCAGTACTTC.

This rearrangement joins TRBV28 to TRBJ1-4; TRBD1 agrees at 8 bases. The CDR3 extends over 15 amino acids. Losses at the gene ends were 1 base for V and 15 bases for J; bases not matched to a gene: 13. Germline assignment: CDR1 MDHEN and CDR2 SYDVKM. The CDR3 nucleotides are TGTGCCAGCAGTTTATCCAGACAGGGGAGGATCGTATTGTTTTTT. It translates to CASSLSRQGRIVLFF.